The clone carrying this TCR beta chain has more than one count but fewer than ten. Authors' methods: Estimation of nucleated cell counts was performed using reference gene primer amplification. TCRdb's table, derived via immunoSEQ multiplex PCR, lists solely in-frame clones and lacks some. That table supplies the V and J calls and clone size; D and trimming were determined from the DNA. The table shows more than 65,000 clones, with roughly 80% occurring only once. This sample was taken from a study of blood T cell repertoires in COVID-19. Study details: Specimens from acute and convalescent COVID-19 originated in the United States, Italy and Spain. In each case, the material was cDNA or gDNA derived from T cells, B-cell-depleted T cells, or PBMCs.

V trimming: 2 bases; J trimming: 8 bases; junction bases outside the gene matches: 4. This CDR3 is 15 amino acids long. Germline V gene data show CDR1 as MGHRA and CDR2 as YSYEKL. The sample was peripheral blood. The chain joins TRBV4-1 to TRBJ1-6; 9 bases match TRBD1. This TCR was recovered from a woman older than 75 with acute or convalescent COVID-19. The CDR3 DNA reads TGCGCCAGCAGCCAATTTGGGACAGGGTATTCACCCCTCCACTTT. Translated, it gives CASSQFGTGYSPLHF.